This T cell receptor (beta chain) was sequenced for a study of blood T cell repertoires in COVID-19. As for the study in general: Samples came from the United States, Italy and Spain, spanning acute and convalescent COVID-19. Sample material is recorded as cDNA or gDNA derived from T cells, B-cell-depleted T cells, or PBMCs.

Trimming cost V 5 bases and J 2 bases; bases outside gene matches: 5. This CDR3 is built from 15 residues. Per germline, CDR1 SGHTA and CDR2 FQGNSA. Per the authors' pipeline: Amplified reference gene primers provided the basis for estimating nucleated cell counts. This table comes from immunoSEQ multiplex PCR, and its TCRdb copy is limited to in-frame clones, with some not included. D and trimming were read from the DNA, whereas the V and J calls and clone size are those reported in that table. The sample holds under 300,000 clones, roughly 83% seen once. This TCR was recovered from a man of 80 years or more with acute or convalescent COVID-19. Sequences were obtained from peripheral blood. The genes are TRBV7-2 and TRBJ2-7; 11 positions agree with TRBD1. The CDR3 protein is CASSITGQGAYEQYF. As DNA, the CDR3 is TGTGCCAGCAGCATAACGGGACAGGGGGCCTACGAGCAGTACTTC.